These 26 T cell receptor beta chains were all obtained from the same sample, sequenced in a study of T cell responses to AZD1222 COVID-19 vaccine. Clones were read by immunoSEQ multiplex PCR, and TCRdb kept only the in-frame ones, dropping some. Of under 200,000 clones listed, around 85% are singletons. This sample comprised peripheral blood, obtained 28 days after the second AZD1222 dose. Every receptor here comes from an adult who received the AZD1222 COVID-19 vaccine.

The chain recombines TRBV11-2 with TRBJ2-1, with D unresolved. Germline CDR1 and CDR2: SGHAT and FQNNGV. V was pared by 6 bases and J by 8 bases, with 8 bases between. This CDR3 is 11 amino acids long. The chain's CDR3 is CASSALDEQFF. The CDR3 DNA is TGTGCCAGCAGTGCCTTGGATGAGCAGTTCTTC.

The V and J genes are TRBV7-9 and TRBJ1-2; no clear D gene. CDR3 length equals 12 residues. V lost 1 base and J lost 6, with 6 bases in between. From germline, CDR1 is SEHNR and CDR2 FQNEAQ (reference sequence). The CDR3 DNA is TGTGCCAGCAGCTTAGGTACCCATGGCTACACCTTC. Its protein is CASSLGTHGYTF.

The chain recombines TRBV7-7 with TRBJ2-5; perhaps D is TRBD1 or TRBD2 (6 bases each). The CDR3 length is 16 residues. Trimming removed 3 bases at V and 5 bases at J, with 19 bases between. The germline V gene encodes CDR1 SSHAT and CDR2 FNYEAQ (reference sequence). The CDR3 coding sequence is TGTGCCAGCAGCTTCACCCACCGGGGGCGGTCGGAGACCCAGTACTTC. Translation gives CASSFTHRGRSETQYF.

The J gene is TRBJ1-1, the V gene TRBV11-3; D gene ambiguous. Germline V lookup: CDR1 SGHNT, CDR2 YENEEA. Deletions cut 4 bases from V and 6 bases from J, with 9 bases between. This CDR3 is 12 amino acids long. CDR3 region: CASSSRNSEAFF. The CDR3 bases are TGTGCCAGCAGCTCCAGAAATTCTGAAGCTTTCTTT. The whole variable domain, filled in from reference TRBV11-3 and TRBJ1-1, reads EAGVVQSPRYKIIEKKQPVAFWCNPISGHNTLYWYLQNLGQGPELLIRYENEEAVDDSQLPKDRFSAERLKGVDSTLKIQPAELGDSAVYLCASSSRNSEAFFGQGTRLTVV.

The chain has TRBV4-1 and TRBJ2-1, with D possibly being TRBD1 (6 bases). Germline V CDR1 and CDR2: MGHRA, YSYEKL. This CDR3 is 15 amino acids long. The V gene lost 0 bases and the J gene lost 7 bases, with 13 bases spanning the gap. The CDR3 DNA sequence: TGCGCCAGCAGCCAAGAACCAGGGGCCGGGAATGAGCAGTTCTTC. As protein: CASSQEPGAGNEQFF.

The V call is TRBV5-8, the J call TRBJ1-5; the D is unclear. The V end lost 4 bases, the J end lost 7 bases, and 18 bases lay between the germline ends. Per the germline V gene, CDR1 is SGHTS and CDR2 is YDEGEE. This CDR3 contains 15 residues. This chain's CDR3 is CASSANVGSGQPQHF. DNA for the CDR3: TGTGCCAGCAGCGCGAACGTGGGGTCGGGGCAGCCCCAGCATTTT.

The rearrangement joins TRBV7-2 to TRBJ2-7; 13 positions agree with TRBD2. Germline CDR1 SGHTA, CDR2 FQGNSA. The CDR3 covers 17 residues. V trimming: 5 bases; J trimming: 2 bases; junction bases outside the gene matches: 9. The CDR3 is CASSLGLAGALPYEQYF. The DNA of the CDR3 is TGTGCCAGCAGCCTAGGACTAGCGGGGGCCTTACCCTACGAGCAGTACTTC.

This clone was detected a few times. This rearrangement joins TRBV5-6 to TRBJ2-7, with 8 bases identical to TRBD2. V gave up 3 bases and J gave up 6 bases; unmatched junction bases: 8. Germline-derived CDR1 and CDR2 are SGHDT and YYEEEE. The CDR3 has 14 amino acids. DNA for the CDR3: TGTGCCAGCAGCTCTCCTAGCGGGTTCCTCGAGCAGTACTTC. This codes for CASSSPSGFLEQYF.

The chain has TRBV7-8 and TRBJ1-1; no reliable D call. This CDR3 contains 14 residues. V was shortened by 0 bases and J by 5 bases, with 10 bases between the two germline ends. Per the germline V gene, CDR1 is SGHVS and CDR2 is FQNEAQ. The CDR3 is CASSLASPGTEAFF. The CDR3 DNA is TGTGCCAGCAGCTTAGCGAGTCCGGGAACTGAAGCTTTCTTT.

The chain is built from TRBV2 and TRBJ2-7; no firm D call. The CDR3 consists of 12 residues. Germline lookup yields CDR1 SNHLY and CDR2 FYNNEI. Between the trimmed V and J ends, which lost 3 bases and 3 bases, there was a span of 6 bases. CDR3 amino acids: CASSERIYEQYF. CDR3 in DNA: TGTGCCAGCAGTGAGAGGATCTACGAGCAGTACTTC.

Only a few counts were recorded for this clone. In DNA form, the CDR3 reads TGTGCCAGCAGTTCGGGACAGGGTAGATATGGCTACACCTTC. This sequence encodes CASSSGQGRYGYTF. The chain links TRBV28 to TRBJ1-2; 9 bases fit TRBD1. There are 14 residues in the CDR3. Germline values: CDR1 MDHEN, CDR2 SYDVKM. J gave up 5 bases and V 4 bases, and 5 bases lay outside the gene matches.

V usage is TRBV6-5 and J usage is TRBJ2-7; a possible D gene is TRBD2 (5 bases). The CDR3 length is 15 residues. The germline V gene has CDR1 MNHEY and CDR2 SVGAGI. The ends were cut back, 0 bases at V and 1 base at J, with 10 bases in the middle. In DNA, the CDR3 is TGTGCCAGCAGTTACTCCCCTAGACTATCCTACGAGCAGTACTTC. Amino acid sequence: CASSYSPRLSYEQYF.

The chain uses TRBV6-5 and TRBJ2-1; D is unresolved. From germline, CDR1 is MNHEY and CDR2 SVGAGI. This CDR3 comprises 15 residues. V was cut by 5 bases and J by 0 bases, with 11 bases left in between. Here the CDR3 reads CASSRAQSSYNEQFF. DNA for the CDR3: TGTGCCAGCAGTCGAGCCCAGAGCTCCTACAATGAGCAGTTCTTC.

CDR3 bases: TGTGCCAGCAGCCTGGGGACTGGCCAAGCTTTCTTT. This sequence encodes CASSLGTGQAFF. V is TRBV3-1 (or the pseudogene TRBV3-2) and J is TRBJ1-1; possible D gene TRBD1, 5 bases. V lost 4 bases, J lost 9 bases, and 12 bases lay in between. Germline V CDR1 and CDR2: LGHDT, YNNKEL (reference sequence). The length of the CDR3 is 12 residues.

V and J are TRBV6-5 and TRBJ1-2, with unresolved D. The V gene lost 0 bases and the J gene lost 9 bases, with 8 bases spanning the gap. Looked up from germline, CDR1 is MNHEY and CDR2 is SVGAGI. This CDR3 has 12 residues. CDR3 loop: CASSYSGRSYTF. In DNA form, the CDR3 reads TGTGCCAGCAGTTACTCGGGGAGGAGCTACACCTTC.

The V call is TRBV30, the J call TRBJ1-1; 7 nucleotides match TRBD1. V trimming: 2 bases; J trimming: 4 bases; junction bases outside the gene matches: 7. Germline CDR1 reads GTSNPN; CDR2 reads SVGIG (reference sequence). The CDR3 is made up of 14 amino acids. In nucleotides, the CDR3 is TGTGCCTGGAGTTTTAACAGGGGTAGCACTGAAGCTTTCTTT. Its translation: CAWSFNRGSTEAFF.

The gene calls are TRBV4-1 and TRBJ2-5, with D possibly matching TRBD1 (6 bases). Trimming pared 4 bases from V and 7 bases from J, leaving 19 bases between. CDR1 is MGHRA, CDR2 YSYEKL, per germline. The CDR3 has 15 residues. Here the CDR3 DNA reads TGCGCCAGCAGCCGCACACAGGGCTCCGTAGGGACCCAGTACTTC. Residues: CASSRTQGSVGTQYF.

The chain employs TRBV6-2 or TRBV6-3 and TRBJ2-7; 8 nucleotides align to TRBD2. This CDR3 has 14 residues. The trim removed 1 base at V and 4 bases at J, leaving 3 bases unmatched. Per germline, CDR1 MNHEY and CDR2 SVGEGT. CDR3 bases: TGTGCCAGCAGTTACTTAGGCGGGGGGTACGAGCAGTACTTC. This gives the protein CASSYLGGGYEQYF.

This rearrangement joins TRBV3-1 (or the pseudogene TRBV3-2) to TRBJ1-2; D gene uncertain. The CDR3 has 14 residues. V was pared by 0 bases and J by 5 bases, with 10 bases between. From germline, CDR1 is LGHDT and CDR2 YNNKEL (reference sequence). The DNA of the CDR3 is TGTGCCAGCAGCCAAGACCCTTCTCGGTATGGCTACACCTTC. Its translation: CASSQDPSRYGYTF.

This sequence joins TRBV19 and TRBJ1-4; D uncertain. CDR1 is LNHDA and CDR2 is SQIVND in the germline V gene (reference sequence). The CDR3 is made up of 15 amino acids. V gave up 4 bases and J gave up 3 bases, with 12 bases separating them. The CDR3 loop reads CASSRLALANEKLFF. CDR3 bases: TGTGCCAGTAGTAGGTTGGCGTTGGCTAATGAAAAACTGTTTTTT.

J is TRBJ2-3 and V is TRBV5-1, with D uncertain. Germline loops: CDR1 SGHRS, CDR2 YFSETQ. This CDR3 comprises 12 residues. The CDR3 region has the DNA TGCTCTCTAACGCTGCCCACAGATACGCAGTATTTT. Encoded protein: CSLTLPTDTQYF.

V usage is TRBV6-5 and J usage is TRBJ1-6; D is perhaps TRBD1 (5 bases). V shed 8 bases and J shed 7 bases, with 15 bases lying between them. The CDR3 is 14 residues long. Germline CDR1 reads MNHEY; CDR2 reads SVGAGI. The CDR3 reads CASARDGGNSPLHF. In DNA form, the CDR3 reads TGTGCCAGCGCACGGGACGGAGGAAATTCACCCCTCCACTTT.

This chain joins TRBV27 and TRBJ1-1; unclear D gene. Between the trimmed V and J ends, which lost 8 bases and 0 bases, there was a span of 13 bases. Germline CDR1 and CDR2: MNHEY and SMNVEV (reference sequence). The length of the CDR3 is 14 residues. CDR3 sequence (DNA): TGTGCCAGCCGGCCGGAGACTTTGAACACTGAAGCTTTCTTT. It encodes CASRPETLNTEAFF.

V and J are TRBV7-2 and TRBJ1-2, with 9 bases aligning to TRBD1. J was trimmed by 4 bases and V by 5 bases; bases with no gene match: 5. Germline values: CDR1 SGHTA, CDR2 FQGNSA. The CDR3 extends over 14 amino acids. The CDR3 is CASSPGTGTYGYTF. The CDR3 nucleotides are TGTGCCAGCAGCCCCGGGACAGGGACCTATGGCTACACCTTC.

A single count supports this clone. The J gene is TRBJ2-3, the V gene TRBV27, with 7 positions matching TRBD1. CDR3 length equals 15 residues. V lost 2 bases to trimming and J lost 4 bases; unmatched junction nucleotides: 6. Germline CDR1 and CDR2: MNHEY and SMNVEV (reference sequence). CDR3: CASSLVRGRADTQYF. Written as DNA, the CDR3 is TGTGCCAGCAGTTTAGTTAGGGGGCGCGCAGATACGCAGTATTTT.

In nucleotides, the CDR3 is TGCGCCAGCAGCTTGGACCCAGGGGTCCCCTACGAGCAGTACTTC. The encoded protein is CASSLDPGVPYEQYF. The chain employs TRBV5-1 and TRBJ2-7; the D gene is possibly TRBD1 (6 bases). The CDR3 is 15 amino acids. Germline CDR1 is SGHRS and CDR2 is YFSETQ. V was cut by 0 bases and J by 2 bases, with 12 bases left in between.